These 22 T cell receptor beta chains share one sample of origin, sequenced in a study of OX40 agonist ivuxolimab in advanced cancers. Using immunoSEQ multiplex PCR, the repertoire was profiled, and TCRdb retains in-frame clones only, with some absent. The repertoire consists of around 150,000 clones, with about 93% occurring once and the leading ten covering approximately 0.93%. This sample comprised CD4+ or CD8+ T cells sorted from blood, obtained in a trial of the OX40 agonist ivuxolimab. The origin of the receptors is an adult with an advanced solid tumor such as melanoma, head and neck, liver or kidney cancer.

The chain is built from TRBV21-1 and TRBJ2-3; the tabulated D call, TRBD2, remains unverified against the DNA. TRBV21-1 constitutes a pseudogene. The CDR3 consists of 20 residues. CDR3 region: CASSQRALAGGLAPTDTQYF. In DNA, the CDR3 is TGTGCCAGCAGTCAAAGGGCACTAGCGGGAGGCCTAGCACCCACAGATACGCAGTATTTT.

The chain combines TRBV18 with TRBJ2-7; 9 positions agree with TRBD2. Per the germline V gene, CDR1 is KGHSH and CDR2 is LQKENI. The V segment lost 0 bases and the J segment 6 bases; nucleotides outside the gene matches: 3. The CDR3 has 14 amino acids. The CDR3 DNA is TGTGCCAGCTCACCACCGGGACTAGCTGGCGAGCAGTACTTC. It yields the protein CASSPPGLAGEQYF. The entire variable domain, with the rest obtained from reference TRBV18 and TRBJ2-7, is as follows: NAGVMQNPRHLVRRRGQEARLRCSPMKGHSHVYWYRQLPEEGLKFMVYLQKENIIDESGMPKERFSAEFPKEGPSILRIQQVVRGDSAAYFCASSPPGLAGEQYFGPGTRLTVT.

The rearrangement uses TRBV2 and TRBJ2-1, with 13 bases that match TRBD2. V lost 7 bases, J lost 6 bases, and 3 bases stayed unmatched. This CDR3 region has 14 residues. Germline V gene lookup returns CDR1 SNHLY and CDR2 FYNNEI. Written as DNA, the CDR3 is TGTGCCAGCACCGGGACTAGCGGGGTCAATGAGCAGTTCTTC. Its protein is CASTGTSGVNEQFF.

The genes are TRBV19 and TRBJ2-7; D may be TRBD1 (5 bases). CDR1 and CDR2 from the germline V gene are LNHDA and SQIVND (reference sequence). V was trimmed by 9 bases and J by 1 base, leaving 16 bases between them. This CDR3 contains 14 residues. The CDR3 DNA reads TGTGCCAGCTCGTTCGGCAGGGATTCCTACGAGCAGTACTTC. Amino acid sequence: CASSFGRDSYEQYF.

The rearrangement links TRBV19 to TRBJ2-5; D gene uncertain. Germline assignment: CDR1 LNHDA and CDR2 SQIVND (reference sequence). This CDR3 spans 15 amino acids. V lost 1 base, J lost 7 bases, and 16 bases lay in between. The CDR3 region has the DNA TGTGCCAGTAGTATAGGATCTCTCCCTAGGGCGACCCAGTACTTC. It codes for CASSIGSLPRATQYF.

The chain combines TRBV7-9 with TRBJ2-1; D perhaps matches TRBD1 (6 bases). The CDR3 is made up of 15 amino acids. CDR1 SEHNR and CDR2 FQNEAQ come from the germline V gene (reference sequence). V lost 6 bases, J lost 7 bases, and 19 bases lay in between. CDR3 coding DNA: TGTGCCAGCAGTGGATTGGGGGCGGTGTTGAATGAGCAGTTCTTC. Translation: CASSGLGAVLNEQFF.

The chain employs TRBV7-2 and TRBJ1-2, with TRBD1 as a possible D gene (6 bases). The CDR3 totals 17 residues. Trimming took off 0 bases at V and 0 bases at J, with 14 bases between the two ends. The germline CDR1 and CDR2 sequences are SGHTA and FQGNSA. In DNA, the CDR3 is TGTGCCAGCAGCTTAGCTTCAGGGGCTACGGCTAACTATGGCTACACCTTC. This translates into CASSLASGATANYGYTF.

The V and J genes are TRBV28 and TRBJ2-1; 7 bases fit TRBD2. The ends lost 7 bases at V and 4 bases at J; junction bases unmatched: 7. This CDR3 has 14 amino acids. CDR1 and CDR2 from the germline V gene are MDHEN and SYDVKM. Here the CDR3 DNA reads TGTGCCAGCACGGGCGGGAGCGTATACAATGAGCAGTTCTTC. Its protein is CASTGGSVYNEQFF. The full variable domain, with the rest looked up from reference TRBV28 and TRBJ2-1, is DVKVTQSSRYLVKRTGEKVFLECVQDMDHENMFWYRQDPGLGLRLIYFSYDVKMKEKGDIPEGYSVSREKKERFSLILESASTNQTSMYLCASTGGSVYNEQFFGPGTRLTVL.

This chain links TRBV6-5 with TRBJ2-7, with unresolved D. The CDR3 covers 12 residues. Trimming shortened V by 8 bases and J by 3 bases, and 11 bases separated the two germline ends. The V gene's germline CDR1 is MNHEY and CDR2 SVGAGI. CDR3 coding DNA: TGTGCCAGCCCTCGGTTAGTCTACGAGCAGTACTTC. This encodes CASPRLVYEQYF.

The CDR3 reads CASFGQGTEQYF. Written as DNA, the CDR3 is TGTGCCAGCTTCGGACAGGGCACCGAGCAGTACTTC. The rearrangement links TRBV28 to TRBJ2-7; 8 positions match TRBD1. The CDR3 loop spans 12 amino acids. V lost 8 bases, J lost 6 bases, and 6 bases stayed unmatched. Germline lookup yields CDR1 MDHEN and CDR2 SYDVKM. The variable domain in full, with the rest retrieved from reference TRBV28 and TRBJ2-7, is DVKVTQSSRYLVKRTGEKVFLECVQDMDHENMFWYRQDPGLGLRLIYFSYDVKMKEKGDIPEGYSVSREKKERFSLILESASTNQTSMYLCASFGQGTEQYFGPGTRLTVT.

The gene calls are TRBV7-2 and TRBJ1-4; D perhaps matches TRBD1 (5 bases). This CDR3 is 17 amino acids long. The germline gives CDR1 SGHTA, CDR2 FQGNSA. Trimming left V 1 base short and J 1 base short, with 13 bases between. The CDR3 DNA reads as TGTGCCAGCAGCTTAGTCAGGGTCGGCGGAACTAATGAAAAACTGTTTTTT. It encodes CASSLVRVGGTNEKLFF.

In this sample, this clone turned up a few times. The V call is TRBV6-4, the J call TRBJ1-6; D is perhaps TRBD1 (5 bases). Germline CDR1 is MRHNA and CDR2 is SNTAGT. V lost 5 bases to trimming and J lost 6 bases, with 11 bases between them. The CDR3 is 14 residues long. DNA for the CDR3: TGTGCCAGCAGTCCGTCCGGGGGTAATTCACCCCTCCACTTT. Amino acid sequence: CASSPSGGNSPLHF.

This clone was seen just once. The V call is TRBV4-1, the J call TRBJ1-1; the D is unclear. The germline V and J ends were trimmed by 3 bases and 6 bases, with 17 bases remaining between them. Per germline, CDR1 MGHRA and CDR2 YSYEKL. The CDR3 has 15 residues. This CDR3 reads CASSHTRAESAEAFF. The DNA of the CDR3 is TGCGCCAGCAGCCATACGAGGGCGGAGAGCGCTGAAGCTTTCTTT.

The chain recombines TRBV6-6 with TRBJ1-2; TRBD1 aligns across 8 bases. In germline, CDR1 is MNHNY, CDR2 SVGAGI (reference sequence). V shed 11 bases and J 8 bases; nucleotides not matched to a gene: 10. The CDR3 runs to 12 residues. CDR3 loop: CAGKDRAGGYTF. DNA for the CDR3: TGTGCCGGAAAGGACAGGGCGGGCGGCTACACCTTC.

The chain recombines TRBV5-4 with TRBJ2-3; D is ambiguous. CDR1 SGHNT and CDR2 YYREEE come from the germline V gene (reference sequence). The CDR3 runs 13 residues. The ends were cut back, 2 bases at V and 2 bases at J, with 6 bases in the middle. The CDR3: CASSFGPTDTQYF. The CDR3 region has the DNA TGTGCCAGCAGCTTTGGCCCCACAGATACGCAGTATTTT.

The chain links TRBV19 to TRBJ1-2; 9 bases match TRBD1. Germline V gene lookup returns CDR1 LNHDA and CDR2 SQIVND (reference sequence). CDR3 length: 17 amino acids. The junction had 11 bases not matched to a gene; V was cut back by 5 bases and J by 1 base. The CDR3 sequence: CASSPTRGQGDNYGYTF. In DNA form, the CDR3 reads TGTGCCAGTAGTCCCACCCGGGGACAGGGCGATAACTATGGCTACACCTTC.

This chain uses TRBV20-1 with TRBJ2-1, with D perhaps TRBD1 or TRBD2 (5 bases each). The V and J ends lost 6 bases and 7 bases respectively, with 10 bases between them. Germline-derived CDR1 and CDR2 are DFQATT and SNEGSKA (reference sequence). There are 11 residues in the CDR3. CDR3 in DNA: TGCAGTGCACCCGGGACGAATGAGCAGTTCTTC. It codes for CSAPGTNEQFF.

This clone was picked up a small number of times. The rearrangement uses TRBV9 and TRBJ1-1, with TRBD1 matching over 7 bases. Germline assignment: CDR1 SGDLS and CDR2 YYNGEE. This CDR3 contains 16 residues. Germline trimming cut 1 base from V and 1 base from J; bases unmatched to any gene: 7. Written as DNA, the CDR3 is TGTGCCAGCAGCGTAAGTACAGGGGCCTCGAACACTGAAGCTTTCTTT. Translating it yields CASSVSTGASNTEAFF.

The rearrangement uses TRBV12-5 and TRBJ2-3; TRBD2 aligns across 8 bases. With 9 bases clipped from V and 4 bases from J, the junction kept 21 bases outside the gene matches. Germline CDR1 is LGHNT and CDR2 is FRNRAP. The CDR3 has 18 amino acids. The CDR3 coding sequence is TGTGCTAGCCACAAGACGCGGGGGGACCTTATGGGCGCAGATACGCAGTATTTT. Protein product: CASHKTRGDLMGADTQYF.

The chain employs TRBV5-4 and TRBJ2-1; tentatively, D is TRBD1 (5 bases). The CDR3 spans 15 residues. With 2 bases removed from V and 0 bases from J, the gap between germline ends came to 9 bases. Germline CDR1 SGHNT, CDR2 YYREEE (reference sequence). CDR3 residues: CASSLGQSSYNEQFF. Written as DNA, the CDR3 is TGTGCCAGCAGCTTAGGACAAAGCTCCTACAATGAGCAGTTCTTC. Together with reference TRBV5-4 and TRBJ2-1, the CDR3 gives the full variable domain: ETGVTQSPTHLIKTRGQQVTLRCSSQSGHNTVSWYQQALGQGPQFIFQYYREEENGRGNFPPRFSGLQFPNYSSELNVNALELDDSALYLCASSLGQSSYNEQFFGPGTRLTVL.

The chain combines TRBV7-2 with TRBJ2-1; D unclear. V lost 1 base and J lost 6, with 10 bases in between. This CDR3 spans 14 amino acids. Germline V gene sequence: CDR1 SGHTA, CDR2 FQGNSA. The CDR3 DNA reads TGTGCCAGCAGCTTAGATGGCTTTCGCAATGAGCAGTTCTTC. It yields the protein CASSLDGFRNEQFF.

The chain is built from TRBV10-1 and TRBJ1-4, with D unclear. CDR3 size: 13 residues. Germline CDR1 and CDR2: WNHNN and SYGVQD (reference sequence). Trimming stripped 6 bases from V and 4 bases from J, with 9 bases between. CDR3 amino acids: CASSQDLNEKLFF. The CDR3 DNA reads TGCGCCAGCAGCCAGGACCTTAATGAAAAACTGTTTTTT.